Listed here are 32 T cell receptor beta chains from one sample, sequenced in a study of T cell responses to AZD1222 COVID-19 vaccine. Clones were sequenced by immunoSEQ multiplex PCR, and TCRdb holds only the in-frame ones, with some missing. The repertoire consists of 95,000 to 100,000 clones, with approximately 84% occurring once and the leading ten covering about 14%. Sequences were derived from peripheral blood, sampled 28 days after the second AZD1222 dose. The source is an adult who received the AZD1222 COVID-19 vaccine.

This sequence joins TRBV5-1 and TRBJ2-7; D tentatively reads TRBD1 or TRBD2 (5 bases each). V was pared by 2 bases and J by 5 bases, with 14 bases between. The CDR3 covers 14 residues. Germline CDR1 SGHRS, CDR2 YFSETQ. In DNA form, the CDR3 reads TGCGCCAGCAGCTTCTCTGGGGGTTACGACGAGCAGTACTTC. This translates into CASSFSGGYDEQYF.

This chain joins TRBV2 and TRBJ1-1; weak D call: TRBD1 (5 bases). Germline V gene data show CDR1 as SNHLY and CDR2 as FYNNEI. The CDR3 has 15 residues. The V end was cut by 4 bases, the J end by 1 base, with 13 bases between. CDR3 nucleotides: TGTGCCAGCAGTGGGTTTATGGGGACGAACACTGAAGCTTTCTTT. This translates into CASSGFMGTNTEAFF.

V gene TRBV27 combines with J gene TRBJ1-5, with 7 positions matching TRBD1. CDR3 length: 15 amino acids. From germline, CDR1 is MNHEY and CDR2 SMNVEV (reference sequence). The J segment lost 0 bases and the V segment lost 6 bases, leaving 5 bases of the junction unmatched. CDR3 protein: CASSTRGDSNQPQHF. DNA of the CDR3: TGTGCCAGCAGCACCAGGGGGGATAGCAATCAGCCCCAGCATTTT.

The chain joins TRBV19 to TRBJ1-4; D not certain. Germline loops: CDR1 LNHDA, CDR2 SQIVND (reference sequence). The ends were cut back, 1 base at V and 3 bases at J, with 9 bases in the middle. This CDR3 region has 15 residues. CDR3 in amino acids: CASSIGLGANEKLFF. DNA of the CDR3: TGTGCCAGTAGTATAGGCCTTGGGGCTAATGAAAAACTGTTTTTT.

V usage is TRBV12-3 or TRBV12-4 and J usage is TRBJ1-1, with D tentatively TRBD1 (6 bases). The CDR3 is 13 amino acids. The germline V and J ends were trimmed by 6 bases and 4 bases, with 12 bases remaining between them. The CDR3 loop is CASRQQGFTEAFF. In DNA form, the CDR3 reads TGTGCCAGCAGACAACAGGGTTTCACTGAAGCTTTCTTT.

This chain links TRBV6-6 with TRBJ1-3; no clear D gene. The CDR3 consists of 12 residues. In germline, CDR1 is MNHNY, CDR2 SVGAGI (reference sequence). The V end lost 5 bases, the J end lost 5 bases, and 7 bases lay between the germline ends. CDR3 DNA sequence: TGTGCCAGCAGTCGCCCCCGAAACACCATATATTTT. Translation gives CASSRPRNTIYF.

The gene calls are TRBV11-2 and TRBJ1-5, with a possible D match to TRBD1 (5 bases). The V and J ends lost 1 base and 0 bases respectively, with 7 bases between them. The length of the CDR3 is 15 residues. Germline CDR1 SGHAT, CDR2 FQNNGV. The CDR3 reads CASSLGGYSNQPQHF. In nucleotides, the CDR3 is TGTGCCAGCAGCTTAGGGGGGTATAGCAATCAGCCCCAGCATTTT.

This chain's CDR3 is CASSRTSSSAKDTQYF. CDR3 nucleotide sequence: TGTGCCAGCAGTCGGACTAGCTCCTCTGCGAAGGATACGCAGTATTTT. The rearrangement joins TRBV6-2 or TRBV6-3 to TRBJ2-3; 8 bases are shared with TRBD2. Trimming took 5 bases from V and 6 from J; bases not matched to a gene: 13. The CDR3 contains 16 residues. Per germline, CDR1 MNHEY and CDR2 SVGEGT.

The chain combines TRBV5-4 with TRBJ2-2; 8 nucleotides line up with TRBD1. Germline CDR1 SGHNT, CDR2 YYREEE (reference sequence). CDR3 length: 15 amino acids. V gave up 0 bases and J gave up 6 bases; unmatched junction bases: 4. The CDR3 bases are TGTGCCAGCAGCTTGGATCAGGGGGCATCCGGGGAGCTGTTTTTT. This sequence encodes CASSLDQGASGELFF.

This chain uses TRBV5-1 with TRBJ1-1, with 7 bases identical to TRBD1. Losses at the gene ends were 3 bases for V and 0 bases for J; bases not matched to a gene: 8. This CDR3 contains 16 residues. Germline V gene lookup returns CDR1 SGHRS and CDR2 YFSETQ. The CDR3 region is CASSWGTAYLNTEAFF. DNA for the CDR3: TGCGCCAGCAGCTGGGGGACAGCTTACCTGAACACTGAAGCTTTCTTT.

The V gene is TRBV11-3, the J gene TRBJ2-3; D may be TRBD2 (5 bases). The CDR3 consists of 14 residues. Trimming left V 5 bases short and J 2 bases short, with 11 bases between. Germline lookup yields CDR1 SGHNT and CDR2 YENEEA. The CDR3 protein is CASSPSGYTDTQYF. Here the CDR3 DNA reads TGTGCCAGCAGCCCTTCGGGGTACACAGATACGCAGTATTTT.

The genes are TRBV19 and TRBJ1-1; tentatively, D is TRBD1 (5 bases). Germline V lookup: CDR1 LNHDA, CDR2 SQIVND (reference sequence). The CDR3 spans 13 residues. With 7 bases removed from V and 1 base from J, the gap between germline ends came to 10 bases. This CDR3 is CASTQGQNTEAFF. Written as DNA, the CDR3 is TGTGCCAGTACCCAAGGACAGAACACTGAAGCTTTCTTT.

This clone occurred once. V gene TRBV18 combines with J gene TRBJ1-3; 8 bases fit TRBD1. Germline CDR1 and CDR2: KGHSH and LQKENI. V gave up 3 bases and J gave up 11 bases; unmatched junction bases: 12. The CDR3 consists of 15 residues. The DNA for the CDR3 is TGTGCCAGCTCACCGCCGGGACAGGCAGTAAGGCCCATATATTTT. This codes for CASSPPGQAVRPIYF.

This clone came up once. The chain uses TRBV2 and TRBJ2-4; 7 bases fit TRBD1. This CDR3 comprises 14 residues. Germline-derived CDR1 and CDR2 are SNHLY and FYNNEI. Trimming removed 4 bases from V and 7 bases from J; junction bases left unmatched: 7. The CDR3 region has the DNA TGTGCCAGCAGTGTAGGGGGCGACGTGAACATTCAGTACTTC. Its translation is CASSVGGDVNIQYF.

V and J are TRBV20-1 and TRBJ1-2, with 10 bases that match TRBD1. CDR1 DFQATT and CDR2 SNEGSKA come from the germline V gene (reference sequence). With V trimmed by 3 bases and J by 4 bases, 8 bases remained unmatched. The CDR3 runs 15 residues. The CDR3: CSASKRDRGPYGYTF. CDR3 nucleotides: TGCAGTGCTAGTAAAAGGGACAGGGGACCCTATGGCTACACCTTC.

The rearrangement joins TRBV3-1 (or the pseudogene TRBV3-2) to TRBJ2-5, with a possible D match to TRBD2 (5 bases). The CDR3 has 16 amino acids. Germline values: CDR1 LGHDT, CDR2 YNNKEL (reference sequence). With 4 bases removed from V and 0 bases from J, the gap between germline ends came to 15 bases. CDR3 sequence reads: CASSRRAGGYQETQYF. CDR3 DNA sequence: TGTGCCAGCAGCCGCCGGGCTGGCGGGTACCAAGAGACCCAGTACTTC.

V usage is TRBV3-1 (or the pseudogene TRBV3-2) and J usage is TRBJ1-2, with a possible D match to TRBD1 (5 bases). This CDR3 has 13 amino acids. V shed 5 bases and J shed 8 bases, with 15 bases lying between them. The V gene's germline CDR1 is LGHDT and CDR2 YNNKEL (reference sequence). CDR3 sequence reads: CASSYQGDRGYTF. The CDR3 nucleotides read TGTGCCAGCAGCTACCAGGGTGATCGGGGCTACACCTTC.

The chain couples TRBV5-5 to TRBJ2-1, with D possibly called TRBD1 or TRBD2 (5 bases each). V shed 10 bases and J shed 7 bases, with 21 bases lying between them. Looked up from germline, CDR1 is SGHKS and CDR2 is YYEKEE (reference sequence). The CDR3 consists of 14 residues. The CDR3 spells CASSPGSRGNEQFF. The CDR3 DNA follows: TGTGCCTCGAGCCCCGGATCGAGGGGAAATGAGCAGTTCTTC.

This sequence joins TRBV20-1 and TRBJ2-1; no clear D. CDR1 and CDR2 (germline): DFQATT, SNEGSKA (reference sequence). Trimming took off 0 bases at V and 3 bases at J, with 0 bases between the two ends. The CDR3 extends over 11 amino acids. In DNA, the CDR3 is TGCAGTGCTAGAGACTACAATGAGCAGTTCTTC. This sequence encodes CSARDYNEQFF.

The CDR3 region is CASSPRLRVQETQYF. The CDR3 DNA reads TGTGCCAGCAGCCCCCGACTTAGGGTCCAAGAGACCCAGTACTTC. The rearrangement joins TRBV7-9 to TRBJ2-5; unclear D gene. This CDR3 is 15 amino acids long. Trimming stripped 5 bases from V and 1 base from J, with 14 bases between. Germline V gene lookup returns CDR1 SEHNR and CDR2 FQNEAQ (reference sequence). Combining the CDR3 with reference TRBV7-9 and TRBJ2-5 gives the whole variable domain DTGVSQNPRHKITKRGQNVTFRCDPISEHNRLYWYRQTLGQGPEFLTYFQNEAQLEKSRLLSDRFSAERPKGSFSTLEIQRTEQGDSAMYLCASSPRLRVQETQYFGPGTRLLVL.

The gene calls are TRBV11-2 and TRBJ1-3; perhaps TRBD1 as D (6 bases). The CDR3 is 16 amino acids. V was shortened by 2 bases and J by 2 bases, with 13 bases between the two germline ends. Germline V gene lookup returns CDR1 SGHAT and CDR2 FQNNGV. Here the CDR3 reads CASSLNRERPGNTIYF. CDR3 DNA sequence: TGTGCCAGCAGCTTAAACAGGGAAAGGCCTGGAAACACCATATATTTT. The whole variable domain, filled in from reference TRBV11-2 and TRBJ1-3, reads EAGVAQSPRYKIIEKRQSVAFWCNPISGHATLYWYQQILGQGPKLLIQFQNNGVVDDSQLPKDRFSAERLKGVDSTLKIQPAKLEDSAVYLCASSLNRERPGNTIYFGEGSWLTVV.

The chain recombines TRBV6-6 with TRBJ2-1; D not certain. Germline values: CDR1 MNHNY, CDR2 SVGAGI (reference sequence). The V and J ends lost 8 bases and 1 base respectively, with 9 bases between them. This CDR3 contains 13 residues. CDR3 DNA sequence: TGTGCCAGCCAGGACCGGTCCTACAATGAGCAGTTCTTC. It yields the protein CASQDRSYNEQFF.

This clone was observed a single time. This sequence joins TRBV12-3 or TRBV12-4 and TRBJ1-1; D is uncertain. V lost 3 bases, J lost 3 bases, and 8 bases lay in between. CDR3 length: 13 amino acids. In DNA form, the CDR3 reads TGTGCCAGCAGTTTGAACAGTTACACTGAAGCTTTCTTT. It codes for CASSLNSYTEAFF.

The chain joins TRBV6-5 to TRBJ2-4; D unresolved. Germline values: CDR1 MNHEY, CDR2 SVGAGI. This CDR3 has 12 residues. Deletions cut 7 bases from V and 0 bases from J, with 4 bases between. For the CDR3, the DNA is TGTGCCAGCATTGGAGCCAAAAACATTCAGTACTTC. Residues: CASIGAKNIQYF.

The J gene is TRBJ2-7, the V gene TRBV7-2; a weak D match, TRBD2 (6 bases). Per germline, CDR1 SGHTA and CDR2 FQGNSA. The CDR3 runs to 15 residues. Trimming removed 5 bases at V and 3 bases at J, with 17 bases between. CDR3 nucleotide sequence: TGTGCCAGCAGCCCTCACGCGGTAGCGGTCTACGAGCAGTACTTC. The encoded protein is CASSPHAVAVYEQYF.

This clone was observed a handful of times. This chain joins TRBV18 and TRBJ2-5; D tentatively fits TRBD1 or TRBD2 (5 bases each). V gave up 3 bases and J gave up 1 base, with 9 bases separating them. The CDR3 is 14 amino acids. In germline, CDR1 is KGHSH, CDR2 LQKENI. Written as DNA, the CDR3 is TGTGCCAGCTCACCGGGGGTGATCCAAGAGACCCAGTACTTC. Residues: CASSPGVIQETQYF.

This clone was seen more than once but under ten times. The chain recombines TRBV5-1 with TRBJ1-1; TRBD1 might be the D (6 bases). Trimming removed 0 bases from V and 1 base from J, with 16 bases in between. Looked up from germline, CDR1 is SGHRS and CDR2 is YFSETQ. The CDR3 spans 17 residues. The CDR3 loop reads CASSLDFNRASNTEAFF. CDR3 sequence (DNA): TGCGCCAGCAGCTTGGATTTTAACAGGGCCTCGAACACTGAAGCTTTCTTT.

Here the CDR3 reads CAISDVGGARGNTIYF. The CDR3 region has the DNA TGTGCCATCAGTGACGTAGGGGGGGCGCGTGGAAACACCATATATTTT. This rearrangement joins TRBV10-3 to TRBJ1-3, with TRBD1 as a possible D gene (6 bases). V lost 3 bases and J 3 bases, leaving 15 bases between the germline ends. Germline CDR1 reads ENHRY; CDR2 reads SYGVKD. This CDR3 region has 16 residues.

V usage is TRBV11-2 and J usage is TRBJ1-2; no clear D gene. The CDR3 is made up of 12 amino acids. V shed 3 bases and J shed 3 bases, with 5 bases lying between them. Germline V gives CDR1 SGHAT, CDR2 FQNNGV. CDR3 DNA: TGTGCCAGCAGCTTCGTCGACTATGGCTACACCTTC. It translates to CASSFVDYGYTF.

V and J are TRBV9 and TRBJ2-3; the match to TRBD2 covers 12 bases. V was clipped by 3 bases and J by 2 bases; unmatched bases: 4. The germline V gene encodes CDR1 SGDLS and CDR2 YYNGEE. The CDR3 length is 16 residues. The CDR3 protein is CASSESSGRATDTQYF. In DNA, the CDR3 is TGTGCCAGCAGCGAATCTAGCGGGAGGGCCACAGATACGCAGTATTTT.

The chain recombines TRBV18 with TRBJ2-5; a weak D match, TRBD2 (6 bases). Germline V lookup: CDR1 KGHSH, CDR2 LQKENI. Trimming took off 3 bases at V and 1 base at J, with 6 bases between the two ends. The CDR3 is 13 residues long. The CDR3 region is CASSPEGQETQYF. CDR3 bases: TGTGCCAGCTCACCGGAGGGCCAAGAGACCCAGTACTTC.

The V gene is TRBV27, the J gene TRBJ1-3, with D uncertain. This CDR3 spans 14 amino acids. Between the trimmed V and J ends, which lost 5 bases and 0 bases, there was a span of 8 bases. Germline lookup yields CDR1 MNHEY and CDR2 SMNVEV (reference sequence). CDR3 DNA sequence: TGTGCCAGCAGTCGCAAATCCTCTGGAAACACCATATATTTT. This translates into CASSRKSSGNTIYF.